This T cell receptor beta chain is from a study of blood T cell repertoires in COVID-19. Produced via immunoSEQ multiplex PCR; TCRdb's table is partial and in-frame only. The sample yields roughly 28,000 clones, around four fifths seen once. Sample: peripheral blood. The receptors originated from a man between 65 and 85 years old with acute or convalescent COVID-19.

This clone was seen only a few times. The V gene is TRBV4-3, the J gene TRBJ2-1; TRBD2 is a possible D gene (5 bases). The germline V gene has CDR1 LGHNA and CDR2 YSLEER. V lost 0 bases, J lost 3 bases, and 12 bases lay in between. The CDR3 is 16 residues long. CDR3 in amino acids: CASSQEWRKNYNEQFF. The CDR3 DNA sequence: TGCGCCAGCAGCCAAGAGTGGAGGAAGAACTACAATGAGCAGTTCTTC.